A selection of T cell receptor beta chains follows, all from one sample in a study of blood T cell repertoires in COVID-19. Clones were read by immunoSEQ multiplex PCR, and TCRdb kept only the in-frame ones, dropping some. The repertoire holds about 110,000 clones, more than 75% seen once, with about 3.5% in the top ten. Sequencing was performed on peripheral blood. These receptors all stem from a woman aged 45-59 years with acute or convalescent COVID-19. CDR3s include the opening cysteine and the closing phenylalanine or tryptophan. The order of the fields is clone size, J gene, D gene, V gene, CDR3 DNA, CDR3 protein. A D gene is named only where the DNA matches it firmly. Clone size is stated in some rows and not others, as once, few, many or a class when expanded.

abundance: once
j_gene: TRBJ2-2
d_gene: TRBD2
v_gene: TRBV30
CDR3nt: TGTGCCTGGAGAGCAGCCCTCCTTTCTAGCGGGATCACCGGGGAGCTGTTTTTT
CDR3aa: CAWRAALLSSGITGELFF

abundance: .
j_gene: TRBJ1-1
d_gene: .
v_gene: TRBV20-1
CDR3nt: TGCAGTGCCATGCGTACCACTGAAGCTTTCTTT
CDR3aa: CSAMRTTEAFF

abundance: once
j_gene: TRBJ2-7
d_gene: TRBD1
v_gene: TRBV30
CDR3nt: TGTGCCTGGAGTCCAGGACAGGGGTACGAGCAGTACTTC
CDR3aa: CAWSPGQGYEQYF

abundance: .
j_gene: TRBJ2-7
d_gene: .
v_gene: TRBV30
CDR3nt: TGTGCCTGGGGGCGCGGTTACGAGCAGTACTTC
CDR3aa: CAWGRGYEQYF

abundance: .
j_gene: TRBJ2-7
d_gene: TRBD1
v_gene: TRBV27
CDR3nt: TGTGCCAGCAGTAACACCGGGACAGTTACCTACGAGCAGTACTTC
CDR3aa: CASSNTGTVTYEQYF

abundance: few
j_gene: TRBJ2-7
d_gene: .
v_gene: TRBV19
CDR3nt: TGTGCCAGTAGTATAAACAGGGCTAGTGAGCAGTACTTC
CDR3aa: CASSINRASEQYF

abundance: .
j_gene: TRBJ2-7
d_gene: TRBD2
v_gene: TRBV5-4
CDR3nt: TGTGCCAGCAGCTGGGGAGCGGGAGGTTCCTACGAGCAGTACTTC
CDR3aa: CASSWGAGGSYEQYF

abundance: once
j_gene: TRBJ2-3
d_gene: TRBD2
v_gene: TRBV2
CDR3nt: TGTGCCAGCAGTGTAAGCGGGGGTTCGACAGATACGCAGTATTTT
CDR3aa: CASSVSGGSTDTQYF

abundance: .
j_gene: TRBJ2-2
d_gene: TRBD2
v_gene: TRBV19
CDR3nt: TGTGCCAGTAGACTCCTCGGAGCGGGAGACACCGGGGAGCTGTTTTTT
CDR3aa: CASRLLGAGDTGELFF

abundance: .
j_gene: TRBJ2-1
d_gene: TRBD2
v_gene: TRBV28
CDR3nt: TGTGCCAGCAGGACCAGCGGGGGGGGCTACAATGAGCAGTTCTTC
CDR3aa: CASRTSGGGYNEQFF

abundance: .
j_gene: TRBJ1-4
d_gene: TRBD1
v_gene: TRBV6-6
CDR3nt: TGTGCCAGCAGCCTCAGGGGACAGGGTGAAAAACTGTTTTTT
CDR3aa: CASSLRGQGEKLFF

abundance: .
j_gene: TRBJ1-2
d_gene: TRBD1
v_gene: TRBV5-5
CDR3nt: TGTGCCAGCAGCCCCCGGGACAGCTATGGCTACACCTTC
CDR3aa: CASSPRDSYGYTF

abundance: once
j_gene: TRBJ1-6
d_gene: TRBD1
v_gene: TRBV27
CDR3nt: TGTGCCAGCAGTTTATTGGGACAGGGGAATTCACCCCTCCACTTT
CDR3aa: CASSLLGQGNSPLHF

abundance: .
j_gene: TRBJ2-1
d_gene: TRBD2
v_gene: TRBV27
CDR3nt: TGTGCCAGCAGTTCCCCGGGAGCGGGAGCCGCCAATGAGCAGTTCTTC
CDR3aa: CASSSPGAGAANEQFF

abundance: medium-sized
j_gene: TRBJ1-2
d_gene: TRBD1
v_gene: TRBV7-9
CDR3nt: TGTGCCAGCAGCTTAGGACAGGGCCCCCAAGCTAACTATGGCTACACCTTC
CDR3aa: CASSLGQGPQANYGYTF

abundance: .
j_gene: TRBJ2-5
d_gene: .
v_gene: TRBV5-1
CDR3nt: TGCGCCAGCAGCTCATTGGGACTTGGGGGTGAGACCCAGTACTTC
CDR3aa: CASSSLGLGGETQYF

abundance: .
j_gene: TRBJ2-7
d_gene: .
v_gene: TRBV6-5
CDR3nt: TGTGCCAGCAGCTCGACTAGTCGGAGCTCCTACGAGCAGTACTTC
CDR3aa: CASSSTSRSSYEQYF

abundance: .
j_gene: TRBJ1-5
d_gene: .
v_gene: TRBV4-2
CDR3nt: TGTGCCAGCAGCCAAGTGGGCCCAGCCCAGGGAACCAATCAGCCCCAGCATTTT
CDR3aa: CASSQVGPAQGTNQPQHF

abundance: .
j_gene: TRBJ2-1
d_gene: .
v_gene: TRBV6-5
CDR3nt: TGTGCCAGCAGTTACTCGGGGCACCAATACAATGAGCAGTTCTTC
CDR3aa: CASSYSGHQYNEQFF

abundance: .
j_gene: TRBJ2-1
d_gene: TRBD2
v_gene: TRBV19
CDR3nt: TGTGCCAGTAGTATAGGGGGACTAGCGGGAGGGAATGAGCAGTTCTTC
CDR3aa: CASSIGGLAGGNEQFF

abundance: .
j_gene: TRBJ1-2
d_gene: .
v_gene: TRBV12-3/TRBV12-4
CDR3nt: TGTGCCAGCAGTTTAAAGGGAGTTAATGGCTACACCTTC
CDR3aa: CASSLKGVNGYTF

abundance: .
j_gene: TRBJ2-7
d_gene: TRBD1
v_gene: TRBV9
CDR3nt: TGTGCCAGCAGCGTAGCGGAGGGACAGGGCTACGAGCAGTACTTC
CDR3aa: CASSVAEGQGYEQYF